The subject of this entry is one TCR beta chain. What it binds is not known. Germline V lookup: CDR1 LGHNT, CDR2 FRNRAP. V shed 5 bases, J shed 1 base, and the junction held 3 bases outside the gene matches. The CDR3 contains 14 residues. Generated by immunoSEQ multiplex PCR, the TCRdb table keeps only in-frame clones and is missing some. Here the sample spans 55,000 to 65,000 clones, approximately 92% being singletons. This sample was taken from a study of T cell responses to AZD1222 COVID-19 vaccine. Study-wide results and limits: The study found vaccine-associated CD4 TCRs spanning spike, dominant at 160-218 and 743-854. Vaccination with two AZD1222 doses was followed by a rise in Spike-specific TCR breadth and depth.

The sequencing here drew on peripheral blood, taken 28 days after the second AZD1222 dose. The chain employs TRBV12-5 and TRBJ1-1; 8 bases align to TRBD1. This clonotype originated in an adult who received the AZD1222 COVID-19 vaccine. The CDR3 DNA follows: TGTGCTAGTGGTAGGGGACAGGCGAACACTGAAGCTTTCTTT. Translation gives CASGRGQANTEAFF.